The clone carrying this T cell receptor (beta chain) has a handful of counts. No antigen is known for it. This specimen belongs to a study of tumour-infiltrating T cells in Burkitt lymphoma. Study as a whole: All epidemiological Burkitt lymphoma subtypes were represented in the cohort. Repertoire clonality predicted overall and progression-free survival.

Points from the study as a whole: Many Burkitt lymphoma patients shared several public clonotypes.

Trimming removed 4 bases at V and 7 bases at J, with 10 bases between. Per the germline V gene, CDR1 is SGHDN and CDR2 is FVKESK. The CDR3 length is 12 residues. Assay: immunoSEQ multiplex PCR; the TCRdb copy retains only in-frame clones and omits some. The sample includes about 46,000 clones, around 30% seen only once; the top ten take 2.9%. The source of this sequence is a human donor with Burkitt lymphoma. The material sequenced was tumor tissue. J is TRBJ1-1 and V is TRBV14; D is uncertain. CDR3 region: CASSPSWVEAFF. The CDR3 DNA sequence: TGTGCCAGCAGCCCTAGCTGGGTTGAAGCTTTCTTT.